Reported below is one T cell receptor (beta chain). The sample belongs to a study of blood T cell repertoires in COVID-19. Authors' analysis steps: Amplifying reference gene primers gave estimates of nucleated cell counts. The assay was immunoSEQ multiplex PCR, and TCRdb's table has in-frame clones only and misses some. D and trimming come from the DNA, and the V and J calls and clone size come from that table. Of about 480,000 clones listed, around 87% are singletons. V shed 3 bases and J shed 7 bases, with 10 bases lying between them. The V gene's germline CDR1 is SGHDN and CDR2 FVKESK. This CDR3 contains 14 residues.

The sequenced sample was PBMCs or T cells enriched from blood (not recorded which). The chain joins TRBV14 to TRBJ1-6; weak D call: TRBD1 (5 bases). This receptor was identified in a woman in her thirties or forties who had recovered from COVID-19. The CDR3 sequence: CASSHRDWNSPLHF. The CDR3 coding sequence is TGTGCCAGCAGCCACAGGGATTGGAATTCACCCCTCCACTTT.